A single sample gave rise to the 11 T cell receptor beta chains below, sequenced in a study of blood T cell repertoires in COVID-19. Sequencing was performed with immunoSEQ multiplex PCR; in TCRdb, only in-frame clones are kept and a portion is missing. The table has around 180,000 clones, about 85% seen once; the top ten hold 15% to 20%. The material sequenced was peripheral blood. The source of these receptors is a person aged 65 to 85 with COVID-19, enrolled during active disease.

This sequence joins TRBV5-1 and TRBJ2-1, with 7 bases lining up with TRBD1. V was clipped by 0 bases and J by 6 bases; unmatched bases: 9. The CDR3 contains 16 residues. The germline V gene encodes CDR1 SGHRS and CDR2 YFSETQ. CDR3 bases: TGCGCCAGCAGCTTGGCTGAGGGGGCGATTACCAATGAGCAGTTCTTC. Its translation: CASSLAEGAITNEQFF.

This rearrangement joins TRBV18 to TRBJ1-4; 8 nucleotides align to TRBD1. The CDR3 is made up of 15 amino acids. V shed 3 bases and J 5 bases; nucleotides not matched to a gene: 5. Per the germline V gene, CDR1 is KGHSH and CDR2 is LQKENI. The CDR3 protein is CASSPGQGLNEKLFF. In DNA form, the CDR3 reads TGTGCCAGCTCACCCGGACAGGGCTTAAATGAAAAACTGTTTTTT.

The chain uses TRBV30 and TRBJ2-1; TRBD1 might be the D (6 bases). This CDR3 region has 14 residues. Germline V gene data show CDR1 as GTSNPN and CDR2 as SVGIG (reference sequence). V shed 6 bases and J shed 5 bases, with 17 bases lying between them. CDR3 coding DNA: TGTGCCTGCTCACTAGGGACAAACAACAATGAGCAGTTCTTC. Amino acids: CACSLGTNNNEQFF.

V gene TRBV7-9 combines with J gene TRBJ1-6; 7 bases match TRBD1. Germline-derived CDR1 and CDR2 are SEHNR and FQNEAQ (reference sequence). This CDR3 has 16 amino acids. V was clipped by 5 bases and J by 7 bases; unmatched bases: 11. CDR3 DNA sequence: TGTGCCAGCAGCACTCGCACGGGACAGCAAAATTCACCCCTCCACTTT. It codes for CASSTRTGQQNSPLHF. The whole variable domain, remainder taken from reference TRBV7-9 and TRBJ1-6, is DTGVSQNPRHKITKRGQNVTFRCDPISEHNRLYWYRQTLGQGPEFLTYFQNEAQLEKSRLLSDRFSAERPKGSFSTLEIQRTEQGDSAMYLCASSTRTGQQNSPLHFGNGTRLTVT.

The J gene is TRBJ2-2, the V gene TRBV14, with D uncertain. The germline CDR1 and CDR2 sequences are SGHDN and FVKESK. The length of the CDR3 is 16 residues. The V end lost 1 base, the J end lost 4 bases, and 13 bases lay between the germline ends. This CDR3 is CASSQGQASFTGELFF. The CDR3 bases are TGTGCCAGCAGCCAAGGGCAGGCAAGTTTCACCGGGGAGCTGTTTTTT.

This chain links TRBV28 with TRBJ2-3; 9 bases map to TRBD2. The germline gives CDR1 MDHEN, CDR2 SYDVKM. The CDR3 is made up of 14 amino acids. J gave up 1 base and V 4 bases, and 0 bases lay outside the gene matches. The CDR3 loop reads CASSSSGGTDTQYF. As DNA, the CDR3 is TGTGCCAGCAGTTCTAGCGGGGGCACAGATACGCAGTATTTT.

The chain employs TRBV27 and TRBJ1-2; possible D gene TRBD1, 6 bases. V shed 2 bases and J shed 9 bases, with 16 bases lying between them. The CDR3 length is 14 residues. CDR1 MNHEY and CDR2 SMNVEV come from the germline V gene (reference sequence). CDR3 bases: TGTGCCAGCAGTTTAGTCTCAGGGGATTTGAGCTACACCTTC. This sequence encodes CASSLVSGDLSYTF.

This chain joins TRBV9 and TRBJ1-6; D perhaps matches TRBD1 (5 bases). Germline CDR1 SGDLS, CDR2 YYNGEE. V shed 3 bases and J shed 3 bases, with 16 bases lying between them. The CDR3 spans 17 residues. In nucleotides, the CDR3 is TGTGCCAGCAGCGCGGAACCCAGGGCAGACTATAATTCACCCCTCCACTTT. Its protein is CASSAEPRADYNSPLHF. Drawing the rest from reference TRBV9 and TRBJ1-6, the complete variable domain is DSGVTQTPKHLITATGQRVTLRCSPRSGDLSVYWYQQSLDQGLQFLIQYYNGEERAKGNILERFSAQQFPDLHSELNLSSLELGDSALYFCASSAEPRADYNSPLHFGNGTRLTVT.

The chain employs TRBV18 and TRBJ2-1, with 10 bases that match TRBD1. The ends lost 2 bases at V and 7 bases at J; junction bases unmatched: 5. The CDR3 length is 15 residues. Germline V CDR1 and CDR2: KGHSH, LQKENI. The CDR3 region is CASSPRQGAGNEQFF. DNA of the CDR3: TGTGCCAGCTCACCAAGACAGGGGGCGGGTAATGAGCAGTTCTTC.

V usage is TRBV6-1 and J usage is TRBJ2-5; 7 nucleotides align to TRBD2. This CDR3 has 14 residues. With 5 bases clipped from V and 4 bases from J, the junction kept 7 bases outside the gene matches. Germline CDR1 reads MNHNS; CDR2 reads SASEGT. CDR3 nucleotides: TGTGCCAGCAGTTCTAGCGGTGGAGGAGAGACCCAGTACTTC. Translating gives CASSSSGGGETQYF.

The V and J genes are TRBV29-1 and TRBJ2-7; D is possibly TRBD1 (5 bases). V was trimmed by 3 bases and J by 3 bases, leaving 6 bases between them. Germline loops: CDR1 SQVTM, CDR2 ANQGSEA. The CDR3 contains 11 residues. The CDR3 coding sequence is TGCAGCGTTGAGACAGACTACGAGCAGTACTTC. It yields the protein CSVETDYEQYF.